This T cell receptor beta chain comes out of a study of Ad26.COV2.S vaccination and SARS-CoV-2 variants. Study-level information: Once, or twice with 56 days between doses, Ad26.COV2.S was given intramuscularly.

Specified treatment: around 19 received Ad26.COV2.S at low or high dose, single or two shots; about five received placebo; per-sample allocation not given. Sampling was done on day 63 after the first vaccine or placebo injection. An adult aged 18-55 years in Boston served as the donor. The CDR3 extends over 14 amino acids. V lost 1 base and J 4 bases, leaving 9 bases between the germline ends. Germline assignment: CDR1 SGHTA and CDR2 FQGNSA. Profiled with immunoSEQ multiplex PCR; TCRdb holds only in-frame clones, not every one. The table shows more than 300,000 clones, with approximately 80% occurring only once.

The chain combines TRBV7-2 with TRBJ2-3; no clear D. This TCR was sampled from a person between 18 and 60 years old who received the Ad26.COV2.S COVID-19 vaccine or a placebo. The sequencing used peripheral blood, collected in a trial of Ad26.COV2.S vaccine versus placebo. Here the CDR3 DNA reads TGTGCCAGCAGCTTAGTGAGTAGCTCAGATACGCAGTATTTT. It specifies CASSLVSSSDTQYF.